The 24 T cell receptor beta chains below were found in one sample sequenced in a study of CD8+ T cells in alopecia areata. Extracted from the samples, RNA was reverse transcribed into cDNA to serve as the sequencing template. Only in-frame clones appear in the TCRdb table, and some are missing; sequencing was by immunoSEQ multiplex PCR. The sample contains about 120,000 clones, none of them singletons. The source material was lesional skin. Source of these receptors: a C3H/HeJ mouse with alopecia areata. Strain MHC haplotype: H2-k.

This clone was picked up many times. Each gene name is a mouse one. With the read ending 4 residues before the CDR3 end, the germline J gene is used to fill in that end. This chain links TRBV13-3 with TRBJ2-1; TRBD1 agrees at 9 bases. Germline assignment: CDR1 NNHDY and CDR2 SYVADS. CDR3 length: 14 amino acids. Germline trimming cut 7 bases from V and 5 bases from J; bases unmatched to any gene: 7. The CDR3 bases that were read are TGTGCCAGCCTGAAACAGGGGGCGCATGCT. Its protein is CASLKQGAHA. The CDR3 in full is CASLKQGAHAEQFF.

This clone has a handful of counts. Gene names follow the mouse nomenclature. The read ends 4 residues shy of where the CDR3 ends; the end is completed using the germline J gene. The genes are TRBV13-1 and TRBJ2-2; TRBD2 matches 10 bases. Germline values: CDR1 NSHNY, CDR2 SYGAGN. V trimming: 2 bases; J trimming: 4 bases; junction bases outside the gene matches: 8. The CDR3 totals 17 residues. The DNA read from the CDR3 is TGTGCCAGCAGTGACAGCTGGGGGGGCGCAGCCACCGGG. Translation gives CASSDSWGGAATG. The CDR3 reads in full as CASSDSWGGAATGQLYF.

This clone has only a few counts. Mouse germline and gene names are used. CDR3 DNA (partial): TGTGCCAGCAGTGACGACAGCCAAGAC. Translated, it gives CASSDDSQD. In full, the CDR3 reads CASSDDSQDTQYF. The chain combines TRBV13-1 with TRBJ2-5, with D possibly matching TRBD1 (5 bases). The read terminates 4 residues before the CDR3 end, so the remaining end is supplied by the germline J gene. The CDR3 runs 13 residues. V dropped 2 bases and J dropped 2 bases, with 6 bases sitting between them. Germline loops: CDR1 NSHNY, CDR2 SYGAGN.

With respect to this clone: Gene labels here are mouse ones. The read finishes 4 residues shy of the CDR3 end, and the germline J gene is used to complete it. The genes are TRBV13-3 and TRBJ1-4; tentatively, D is TRBD1 (5 bases). The germline V gene encodes CDR1 NNHDY and CDR2 SYVADS. Between the trimmed V and J ends, which lost 10 bases and 4 bases, there was a span of 8 bases. CDR3 length: 11 amino acids. The part of the CDR3 DNA that was read is TGTGCCGCTGGGGGCAACGAA. It codes for CAAGGNE. The entire CDR3 is CAAGGNERLFF.

The table lists this clone with a few counts. These gene names are mouse names. The read halts 4 residues ahead of the CDR3 end, with the missing end drawn from the germline J gene. This sample also contains other DNA sequences that code for the same CDR3. V gene TRBV13-3 combines with J gene TRBJ1-2; 12 bases fit TRBD1. Germline loops: CDR1 NNHDY, CDR2 SYVADS. Trimming removed 3 bases from V and 0 bases from J; junction bases left unmatched: 3. The CDR3 is 16 residues long. CDR3 bases read: TGTGCCAGCAGTGGGGACAGGGGGCGCGCAAACTCC. Amino acid sequence: CASSGDRGRANS. The CDR3 in full is CASSGDRGRANSDYTF.

This clone was counted ten times or more. Germline and genes here are mouse. From the germline J gene comes the end of the CDR3, since the read stops 4 residues before it. The rearrangement links TRBV13-3 to TRBJ1-4; D is possibly TRBD1 (5 bases). Trimming took 5 bases from V and 6 from J, leaving 11 bases between them. The CDR3 loop spans 13 amino acids. The V gene's germline CDR1 is NNHDY and CDR2 SYVADS. CDR3 sequence reads: CASREGRDERLFF. The part of the CDR3 DNA that was read is TGTGCCAGCAGGGAGGGGAGAGACGAA.

The table lists this clone with a few counts. Genes here carry mouse names. The read ends 4 residues shy of where the CDR3 ends; the end is completed using the germline J gene. The chain links TRBV13-1 to TRBJ2-1, with D possibly being TRBD2 (7 bases). This CDR3 contains 16 residues. The V and J ends lost 0 bases and 0 bases respectively, with 10 bases between them. Germline V gene lookup returns CDR1 NSHNY and CDR2 SYGAGN. The sequenced CDR3 bases are TGTGCCAGCAGTGATGTTGGGGGGCATAACTATGCT. Translated, it gives CASSDVGGHNYA. The full CDR3 reads CASSDVGGHNYAEQFF.

Regarding this clone: At residue 11, TCRdb's protein is not the same as the translated DNA, so the protein here was read from the DNA. These gene names are mouse names. Sequencing ends 3 residues short of the CDR3 end; the germline J gene provides the rest. V usage is TRBV19 and J usage is TRBJ1-3; 7 positions match TRBD1. Trimming removed 6 bases from V and 1 base from J; junction bases left unmatched: 4. This CDR3 has 14 amino acids. Germline V gene lookup returns CDR1 FNHDT and CDR2 SITEND (reference sequence). The CDR3 reads CASTPGQSGNTLYF. The DNA read from the CDR3 is TGTGCCAGCACTCCGGGACAGTCTGGAAATACG.

This clone showed up just a few times. Gene labels here are mouse ones. CDR3 in amino acids: CASGDAGDREDERLFF. The DNA read from the CDR3 is TGTGCCAGCGGTGATGCGGGGGACAGGGAAGACGAA. The chain combines TRBV13-2 with TRBJ1-4, with 9 bases matching TRBD1. The read comes to an end 4 residues before the CDR3 does, leaving the germline J gene to fill in the end. Germline trimming cut 0 bases from V and 6 bases from J; bases unmatched to any gene: 6. The CDR3 is 16 residues long. CDR1 NNHNN and CDR2 SYGAGS come from the germline V gene (reference sequence).

This clone was seen a few times. At residue 9, TCRdb's protein is not the same as the translated DNA, so the protein here was read from the DNA. The listed genes are named as in mouse. The read terminates 3 residues ahead of where the CDR3 ends, so the germline J gene completes it. The chain couples TRBV19 to TRBJ1-6; D call uncertain. Being an ORF, TRBJ1-6 has a function that is uncertain. Trimming removed 6 bases from V and 4 bases from J, with 5 bases in between. CDR1 FNHDT and CDR2 SITEND come from the germline V gene (reference sequence). The CDR3 has 12 amino acids. This CDR3 reads CASTKYNSPLYF. Partial CDR3 DNA: TGTGCCAGCACAAAGTATAATTCGCCC.

In regard to this clone: At residue 12, TCRdb's protein disagrees with the DNA translation; the protein shown here derives from the DNA. Gene and germline names: mouse. Sequencing ends 3 residues short of the CDR3 end; the germline J gene provides the rest. This rearrangement joins TRBV13-3 to TRBJ1-6; 10 positions agree with TRBD1. Being an ORF, TRBJ1-6 has a function that is uncertain. Germline CDR1 reads NNHDY; CDR2 reads SYVADS. The V and J ends lost 4 bases and 7 bases, in that order; junction bases with no gene match: 5. The CDR3 length is 15 residues. Here the CDR3 reads CASSTGQGRNSPLYF. The covered CDR3 bases are TGTGCCAGCAGTACGGGACAGGGGAGGAATTCGCCC.

This clone was recorded many times. Each gene name is a mouse one. The read ends 4 residues early relative to the CDR3; the germline J gene fills the gap. This chain joins TRBV13-3 and TRBJ2-1; 10 nucleotides agree with TRBD2. Germline loops: CDR1 NNHDY, CDR2 SYVADS. J gave up 2 bases and V 2 bases, and 4 bases lay outside the gene matches. The CDR3 loop spans 16 amino acids. CDR3 amino acids: CASSELGGLDYAEQFF. The part of the CDR3 DNA that was read is TGTGCCAGCAGTGAGCTGGGGGGGCTGGACTATGCT.

Comments on this clone: The genes are named according to mouse. Read data end 4 residues before the CDR3 end; the end is taken from the germline J gene. The V call is TRBV13-3, the J call TRBJ2-1; 9 positions match TRBD1. Trimming cost V 3 bases and J 4 bases; bases outside gene matches: 8. The CDR3 is made up of 16 amino acids. Looked up from germline, CDR1 is NNHDY and CDR2 is SYVADS. This CDR3 reads CASSALRDRAYAEQFF. Incomplete CDR3 DNA: TGTGCCAGCAGTGCCCTCCGGGACAGGGCGTATGCT.

This clone was seen a handful of times. Gene names and germline match the mouse. Read data end 4 residues before the CDR3 end; the end is taken from the germline J gene. The chain has TRBV14 and TRBJ2-1; D is possibly TRBD1 (6 bases). The CDR3 is 12 amino acids. Germline V lookup: CDR1 SGHDT, CDR2 FRDEAV. V was shortened by 4 bases and J by 6 bases, with 8 bases between the two germline ends. The covered CDR3 bases are TGTGCCAGCAGTCTCAGGGGTGCT. Translation: CASSLRGA. The complete CDR3 protein is CASSLRGAEQFF.

Regarding this clone: The listed genes are named as in mouse. CDR3 residues: CASSERTKSNERLFF. The CDR3 DNA, read in part, is TGTGCCAGCAGTGAGAGGACAAAATCCAACGAA. The chain uses TRBV13-1 and TRBJ1-4, with D perhaps matching TRBD1 (5 bases). The read is 4 residues too short to cover the CDR3 end, so that end is filled in from the germline J gene. CDR3 length equals 15 residues. Trimming pared 2 bases from V and 2 bases from J, leaving 10 bases between. CDR1 is NSHNY and CDR2 is SYGAGN in the germline V gene.

This clone was detected a few times. Mouse names are used for the genes. The read ends 4 residues shy of where the CDR3 ends; the end is completed using the germline J gene. The V gene is TRBV31, the J gene TRBJ1-1; the match to TRBD1 covers 7 bases. V lost 0 bases and J lost 4; bases outside the gene matches: 2. Germline V gene lookup returns CDR1 GKSSPN and CDR2 SITVG. The CDR3 consists of 13 residues. CDR3 DNA (partial): TGTGCCTGGAGTCTAGGGACAGTCACA. Translation: CAWSLGTVT. The full CDR3 reads CAWSLGTVTEVFF.

In regard to this clone: Gene names and germline match the mouse. The observed sequence ends 4 residues before the CDR3 terminus, with the missing tail filled in from the germline J gene. V is TRBV19 and J is TRBJ2-5; D uncertain. The CDR3 has 13 amino acids. CDR1 is FNHDT and CDR2 is SITEND in the germline V gene (reference sequence). V lost 1 base and J lost 2, with 5 bases in between. The sequenced part of the CDR3 DNA is TGTGCCAGCAGTATACACCTCCAAGAC. The encoded protein is CASSIHLQD. The entire CDR3 protein reads CASSIHLQDTQYF.

A few counts support this clone. Mouse names are used for the genes. The read stops 4 residues short of the end of the CDR3; the missing end is completed from the germline J gene. J is TRBJ1-2 and V is TRBV13-3, with 12 bases fitting TRBD1. Germline CDR1 is NNHDY and CDR2 is SYVADS. The CDR3 sequence is 15 residues long. The sequenced CDR3 bases are TGTGCCAGCACCTCCGGGACAGGGGGCGCGGGC. Encoded protein: CASTSGTGGAG. The full-length CDR3 reads as CASTSGTGGAGDYTF.

This clone was counted between two and nine times. Gene names denote mouse genes. Read sequence stops 4 residues before the CDR3 end, and the germline J gene provides the missing end. The chain has TRBV13-2 and TRBJ1-2; 7 nucleotides line up with TRBD1. The germline V gene encodes CDR1 NNHNN and CDR2 SYGAGS (reference sequence). V lost 1 base and J lost 1; bases outside the gene matches: 4. The CDR3 has 15 residues. The CDR3 loop is CASGDSQGGNSDYTF. CDR3 DNA (partial): TGTGCCAGCGGTGATTCCCAGGGGGGAAACTCC.

Of note for this clone: The gene symbols are mouse symbols. From the germline J gene comes the end of the CDR3, since the read stops 4 residues before it. The chain uses TRBV19 and TRBJ1-1, with TRBD1 identical over 7 bases. Germline CDR1 reads FNHDT; CDR2 reads SITEND (reference sequence). This CDR3 contains 15 residues. V was clipped by 6 bases and J by 0 bases; unmatched bases: 8. The sequenced CDR3 bases are TGTGCCAGCACCTCACAGGGGCCAGCAAACACA. This codes for CASTSQGPANT. The whole CDR3 sequence reads CASTSQGPANTEVFF. The entire variable domain, with the rest obtained from reference TRBV19 and TRBJ1-1, is as follows: GGIITQTPKFLIGQEGQKLTLKCQQNFNHDTMYWYRQDSGKGLRLIYYSITENDLQKGDLSEGYDASREKKSSFSLTVTSAQKNEMAVFLCASTSQGPANTEVFFGKGTRLTVV.

This clone was seen many times. Gene names and germline match the mouse. The CDR3 goes on 4 residues after the read ends, and that part is filled in from the germline J gene. V usage is TRBV13-3 and J usage is TRBJ2-7; TRBD2 matches 10 bases. CDR1 and CDR2 (germline): NNHDY, SYVADS. CDR3 length: 14 residues. After removal of 6 bases from V and 0 bases from J, the junction contained 3 bases not matched to a gene. The CDR3 bases that were read are TGTGCCAGCATACTGGGGGGGAGCTCCTAT. It encodes CASILGGSSY. The complete CDR3 sequence is CASILGGSSYEQYF.

On this clone itself: TCRdb's protein sequence differs at residue 12 from the translated DNA; the protein presented here follows the DNA. The genes and germline here are from mouse. The CDR3 end lies 3 residues beyond the end of the read and is filled in from the germline J gene. The chain carries TRBV13-3 and TRBJ1-3, with D perhaps matching TRBD1 (6 bases). Deletions cut 5 bases from V and 0 bases from J, with 12 bases between. CDR1 is NNHDY and CDR2 is SYVADS in the germline V gene. The CDR3 length is 15 residues. Incomplete CDR3 DNA: TGTGCCAGCAGCGCTACAGGGAGTTCTGGAAATACG. This gives the protein CASSATGSSGNT. In full, the CDR3 reads CASSATGSSGNTLYF.

This clone was counted between two and nine times. A mismatch at residue 14 separates the TCRdb protein from the translated DNA, so the protein presented here was translated from the DNA. Genes here carry mouse names. Read sequence stops 3 residues before the CDR3 end, and the germline J gene provides the missing end. The J gene is TRBJ1-6, the V gene TRBV13-1; D unclear. TRBJ1-6 is known as an ORF, though its function is uncertain. Germline lookup yields CDR1 NSHNY and CDR2 SYGAGN. V lost 0 bases to trimming and J lost 0 bases, with 10 bases between them. This CDR3 has 17 amino acids. The CDR3 is CASSDDDKNSYNSPLYF. The part of the CDR3 DNA that was read is TGTGCCAGCAGTGATGATGACAAAAATTCCTATAATTCGCCC.

This clone was detected a few times. Here the gene names and germline are mouse. The read stops 4 residues short of the end of the CDR3; the missing end is completed from the germline J gene. V gene TRBV19 combines with J gene TRBJ1-2; the match to TRBD1 covers 9 bases. V shed 5 bases, J shed 4 bases, and the junction held 12 bases outside the gene matches. This CDR3 has 16 residues. Germline V gene sequence: CDR1 FNHDT, CDR2 SITEND (reference sequence). The CDR3 loop reads CASSRGWDREASDYTF. The covered CDR3 bases are TGTGCCAGCAGCCGAGGGTGGGACAGGGAGGCCTCC. The full variable domain, in which reference TRBV19 and TRBJ1-2 provide the parts outside the CDR3, is GGIITQTPKFLIGQEGQKLTLKCQQNFNHDTMYWYRQDSGKGLRLIYYSITENDLQKGDLSEGYDASREKKSSFSLTVTSAQKNEMAVFLCASSRGWDREASDYTFGSGTRLLVI.